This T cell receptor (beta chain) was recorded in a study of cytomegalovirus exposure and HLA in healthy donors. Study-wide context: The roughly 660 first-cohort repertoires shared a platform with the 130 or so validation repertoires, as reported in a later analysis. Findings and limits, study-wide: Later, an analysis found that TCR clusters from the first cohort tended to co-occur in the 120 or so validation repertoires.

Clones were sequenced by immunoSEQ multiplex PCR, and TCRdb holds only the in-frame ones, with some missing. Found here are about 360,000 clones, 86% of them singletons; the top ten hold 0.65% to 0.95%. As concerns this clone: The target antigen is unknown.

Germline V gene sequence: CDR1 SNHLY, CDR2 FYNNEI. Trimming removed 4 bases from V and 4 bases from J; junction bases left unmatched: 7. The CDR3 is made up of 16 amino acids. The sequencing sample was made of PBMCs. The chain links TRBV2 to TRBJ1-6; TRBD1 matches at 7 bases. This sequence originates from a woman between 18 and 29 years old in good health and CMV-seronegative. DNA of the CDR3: TGTGCCAGCAGTGCAGGGGGAGGCCTATATAATTCACCCCTCCACTTT. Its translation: CASSAGGGLYNSPLHF.